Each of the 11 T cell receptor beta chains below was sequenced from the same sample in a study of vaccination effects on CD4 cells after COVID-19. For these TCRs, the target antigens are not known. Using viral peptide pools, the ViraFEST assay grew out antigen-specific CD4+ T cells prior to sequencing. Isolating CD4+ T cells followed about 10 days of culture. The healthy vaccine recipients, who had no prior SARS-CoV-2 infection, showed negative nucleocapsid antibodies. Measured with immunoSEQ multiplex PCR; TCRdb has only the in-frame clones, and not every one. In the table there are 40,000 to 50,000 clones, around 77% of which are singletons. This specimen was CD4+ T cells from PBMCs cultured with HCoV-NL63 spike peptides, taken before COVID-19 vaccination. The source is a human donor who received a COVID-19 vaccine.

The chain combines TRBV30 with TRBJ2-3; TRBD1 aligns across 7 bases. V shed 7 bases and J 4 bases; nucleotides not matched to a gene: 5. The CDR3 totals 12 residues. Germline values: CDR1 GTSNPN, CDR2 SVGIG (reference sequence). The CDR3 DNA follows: TGTGCCTCTAAGAGGGGGCCAGATACGCAGTATTTT. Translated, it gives CASKRGPDTQYF.

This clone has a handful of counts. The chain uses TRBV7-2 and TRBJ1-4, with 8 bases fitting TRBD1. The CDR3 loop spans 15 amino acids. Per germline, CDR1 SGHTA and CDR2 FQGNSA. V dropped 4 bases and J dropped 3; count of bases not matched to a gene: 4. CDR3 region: CASSSQGAANEKLFF. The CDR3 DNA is TGTGCCAGCAGCTCCCAGGGGGCGGCTAATGAAAAACTGTTTTTT. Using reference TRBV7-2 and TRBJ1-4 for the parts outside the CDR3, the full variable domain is GAGVSQSPSNKVTEKGKDVELRCDPISGHTALYWYRQSLGQGLEFLIYFQGNSAPDKSGLPSDRFSAERTGGSVSTLTIQRTQQEDSAVYLCASSSQGAANEKLFFGSGTQLSVL.

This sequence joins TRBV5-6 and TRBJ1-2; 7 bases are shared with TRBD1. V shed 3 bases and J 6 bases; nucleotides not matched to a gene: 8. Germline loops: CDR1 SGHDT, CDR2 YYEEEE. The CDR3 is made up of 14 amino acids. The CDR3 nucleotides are TGTGCCAGCAGCTCCCAGGGGGATGTCGATGGCTACACCTTC. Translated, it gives CASSSQGDVDGYTF. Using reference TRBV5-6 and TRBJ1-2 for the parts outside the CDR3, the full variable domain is DAGVTQSPTHLIKTRGQQVTLRCSPKSGHDTVSWYQQALGQGPQFIFQYYEEEERQRGNFPDRFSGHQFPNYSSELNVNALLLGDSALYLCASSSQGDVDGYTFGSGTRLTVV.

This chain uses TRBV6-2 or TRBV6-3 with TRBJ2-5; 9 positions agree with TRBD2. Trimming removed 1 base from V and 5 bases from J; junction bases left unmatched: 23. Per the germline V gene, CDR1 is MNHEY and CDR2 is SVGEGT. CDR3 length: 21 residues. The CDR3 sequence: CASSYFPVGKRGDPRVETQYF. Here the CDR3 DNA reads TGTGCCAGCAGTTACTTCCCCGTTGGGAAGCGGGGGGACCCACGTGTCGAGACCCAGTACTTC.

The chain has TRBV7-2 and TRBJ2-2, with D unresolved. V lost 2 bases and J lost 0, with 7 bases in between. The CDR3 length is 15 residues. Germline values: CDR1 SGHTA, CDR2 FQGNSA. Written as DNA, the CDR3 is TGTGCCAGCAGCTTAAGGCCAGCGAACACCGGGGAGCTGTTTTTT. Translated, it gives CASSLRPANTGELFF.

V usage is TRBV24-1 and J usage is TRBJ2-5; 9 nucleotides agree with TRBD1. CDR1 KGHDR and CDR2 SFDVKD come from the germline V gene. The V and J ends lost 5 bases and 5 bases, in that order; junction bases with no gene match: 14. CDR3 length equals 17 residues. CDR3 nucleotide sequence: TGTGCCACCAGTGCAGCCGGGACAGGGAGGGATGCGGAGACCCAGTACTTC. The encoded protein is CATSAAGTGRDAETQYF.

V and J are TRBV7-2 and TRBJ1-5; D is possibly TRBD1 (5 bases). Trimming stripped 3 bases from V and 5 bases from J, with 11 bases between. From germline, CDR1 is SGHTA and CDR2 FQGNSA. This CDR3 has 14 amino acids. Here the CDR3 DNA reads TGTGCCAGCAGCTTTAATGTGGGGGATCAGCCCCAGCATTTT. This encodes CASSFNVGDQPQHF.

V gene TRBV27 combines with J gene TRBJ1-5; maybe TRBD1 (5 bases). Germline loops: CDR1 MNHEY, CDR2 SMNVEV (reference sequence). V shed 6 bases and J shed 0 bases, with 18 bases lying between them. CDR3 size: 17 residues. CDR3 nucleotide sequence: TGTGCCAGCAGACCCTCCGGGACGGATTATAGCAATCAGCCCCAGCATTTT. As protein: CASRPSGTDYSNQPQHF.

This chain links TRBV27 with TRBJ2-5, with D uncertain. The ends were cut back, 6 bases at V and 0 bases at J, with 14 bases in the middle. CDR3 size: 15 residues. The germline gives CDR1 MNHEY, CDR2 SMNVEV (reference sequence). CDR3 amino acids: CASSPHGMHQETQYF. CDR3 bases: TGTGCCAGCAGCCCGCATGGTATGCACCAAGAGACCCAGTACTTC.

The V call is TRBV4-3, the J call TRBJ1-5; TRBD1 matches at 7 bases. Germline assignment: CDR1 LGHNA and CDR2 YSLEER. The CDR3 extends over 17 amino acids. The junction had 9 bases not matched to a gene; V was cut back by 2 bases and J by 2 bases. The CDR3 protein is CASSQYWAGGGNQPQHF. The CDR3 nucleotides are TGCGCCAGCAGCCAATATTGGGCAGGGGGTGGCAATCAGCCCCAGCATTTT.

The CDR3 coding sequence is TGTGCCACCAGCAGACCTCGGACAGGGCGGGAGACCCAGTACTTC. Its translation: CATSRPRTGRETQYF. This chain uses TRBV15 with TRBJ2-5; TRBD1 aligns across 8 bases. The V gene end was trimmed by 2 bases and the J gene end by 5 bases; junction bases not matched to a gene: 7. CDR3 length equals 15 residues. Germline V gives CDR1 LNHNV, CDR2 YYDKDF (reference sequence).